The 19 T cell receptor beta chains given below trace back to one sample, sequenced in a study of cytomegalovirus exposure and HLA in healthy donors. Amplification used 60 Vbeta primers and 13 Jbeta primers. The protocol was immunoSEQ multiplex PCR, while the TCRdb copy is restricted to in-frame clones and leaves out a portion. In the table there are roughly 150,000 clones, around 75% of which are singletons. Sequencing used PBMCs. These TCRs come from a man younger than 30 in good health and CMV-seropositive.

This clone was seen only once. V usage is TRBV27 and J usage is TRBJ2-7; 7 bases map to TRBD2. V lost 7 bases and J lost 1; bases outside the gene matches: 10. In germline, CDR1 is MNHEY, CDR2 SMNVEV (reference sequence). The CDR3 runs 15 residues. CDR3 protein: CASTPRAGISYEQYF. The CDR3 DNA reads TGTGCCAGCACCCCCAGAGCGGGGATTTCCTACGAGCAGTACTTC.

This clone turned up a few times. The chain joins TRBV18 to TRBJ2-7; D unresolved. This CDR3 contains 15 residues. V was trimmed by 2 bases and J by 5 bases, leaving 16 bases between them. CDR1 is KGHSH and CDR2 is LQKENI in the germline V gene. The CDR3 spells CASSPVLATFNEQYF. In nucleotides, the CDR3 is TGTGCCAGCTCACCAGTTCTCGCGACATTCAACGAGCAGTACTTC.

The chain uses TRBV5-1 and TRBJ2-7, with D possibly being TRBD1 (5 bases). Trimming removed 0 bases from V and 7 bases from J, with 17 bases in between. This CDR3 region has 15 residues. Germline-derived CDR1 and CDR2 are SGHRS and YFSETQ. The CDR3 is CASSLATAPGAEQYF. In DNA form, the CDR3 reads TGCGCCAGCAGCTTGGCAACAGCCCCTGGGGCAGAGCAGTACTTC.

The genes are TRBV27 and TRBJ2-1; maybe TRBD2 (5 bases). V was pared by 6 bases and J by 7 bases, with 19 bases between. CDR3 length equals 15 residues. In germline, CDR1 is MNHEY, CDR2 SMNVEV (reference sequence). Here the CDR3 DNA reads TGTGCCAGCAGCTCCCCGGGGAGAAGGGATAATGAGCAGTTCTTC. As protein: CASSSPGRRDNEQFF.

This clone was recorded once. The chain is built from TRBV5-1 and TRBJ1-1; tentatively, D is TRBD1 (5 bases). This CDR3 comprises 16 residues. The germline V gene encodes CDR1 SGHRS and CDR2 YFSETQ. Between the trimmed V and J ends, which lost 1 base and 8 bases, there was a span of 21 bases. CDR3 DNA sequence: TGCGCCAGCAGCTTGCTAGGGTCAGGGAACTTTGGGGAAGCTTTCTTT. Encoded protein: CASSLLGSGNFGEAFF.

This chain joins TRBV27 and TRBJ2-5, with 9 positions matching TRBD2. The CDR3 runs to 16 residues. The germline CDR1 and CDR2 sequences are MNHEY and SMNVEV (reference sequence). V was pared by 6 bases and J by 5 bases, with 13 bases of the junction left unmatched. As DNA, the CDR3 is TGTGCCAGCAGCTCAGTTCGACTAGCGGATATGGAGACCCAGTACTTC. It translates to CASSSVRLADMETQYF.

The V and J genes are TRBV7-2 and TRBJ2-1, with 8 bases lining up with TRBD2. Germline V CDR1 and CDR2: SGHTA, FQGNSA. The CDR3 sequence is 15 residues long. V was clipped by 5 bases and J by 6 bases; unmatched bases: 9. The DNA for the CDR3 is TGTGCCAGCAGCCAGCAGCGGGAGAGTCTCAATGAGCAGTTCTTC. This codes for CASSQQRESLNEQFF.

The chain links TRBV2 to TRBJ2-7; D unresolved. This CDR3 contains 17 residues. V dropped 1 base and J dropped 4 bases, with 20 bases sitting between them. Germline CDR1 reads SNHLY; CDR2 reads FYNNEI. Here the CDR3 DNA reads TGTGCCAGCAGTGAAGGGTGGGCAGGCCCGGATGGATACGAGCAGTACTTC. This translates into CASSEGWAGPDGYEQYF.

This rearrangement joins TRBV30 to TRBJ2-5; TRBD2 matches at 7 bases. The V segment lost 4 bases and the J segment 7 bases; nucleotides outside the gene matches: 3. Germline CDR1 and CDR2: GTSNPN and SVGIG (reference sequence). This CDR3 contains 11 residues. The CDR3 protein is CAWIREGTQYF. The CDR3 DNA reads as TGTGCCTGGATCAGGGAGGGGACCCAGTACTTC.

The gene calls are TRBV28 and TRBJ1-5, with TRBD1 matching 9 bases. After removal of 5 bases from V and 6 bases from J, the junction contained 8 bases not matched to a gene. The CDR3 runs 15 residues. Germline CDR1 is MDHEN and CDR2 is SYDVKM. This CDR3 reads CASSPRDREGQPQHF. In DNA, the CDR3 is TGTGCCAGCAGTCCTAGGGACAGGGAGGGTCAGCCCCAGCATTTT.

This chain connects TRBV1 to TRBJ2-3; the tabulated D call, TRBD2, remains unverified against the DNA. TRBV1 is a known pseudogene. The CDR3 contains 16 residues. CDR3 coding DNA: TGCACCAGCAGCCAAACGCCGGGAGGGAGCACAGATACGCAGTATTTT. Protein: CTSSQTPGGSTDTQYF.

J is TRBJ2-1 and V is TRBV10-3; a possible D gene is TRBD2 (5 bases). CDR1 and CDR2 (germline): ENHRY, SYGVKD. Trimming removed 1 base from V and 10 bases from J, with 11 bases in between. This CDR3 is built from 13 residues. The CDR3 sequence is CAISEFVGKEQFF. The CDR3 coding sequence is TGTGCCATCAGTGAGTTTGTCGGGAAAGAGCAGTTCTTC.

Details on this clone: Its ends do not fully match the called genes, so a read error is possible. In the same sample, other DNA sequences code for this CDR3. The rearrangement joins TRBV5-6 to TRBJ1-1; 7 bases map to TRBD1. The CDR3 is 14 amino acids. The V gene's germline CDR1 is SGHDT and CDR2 YYEEEE. In DNA form, the CDR3 reads TGTGCCAGCAGCTGGGTGGACAGGAACACTGAAGCTTTCTTC. Protein sequence: CASSWVDRNTEAFF.

As DNA, the CDR3 is TGTGCCAGCAGCTCTCGAGCTAGCGGTCTTAGCACAGATACGCAGTATTTT. Protein sequence: CASSSRASGLSTDTQYF. The chain is built from TRBV7-8 and TRBJ2-3; TRBD2 agrees at 7 bases. The CDR3 extends over 17 amino acids. V lost 4 bases to trimming and J lost 0 bases; unmatched junction nucleotides: 10. Germline lookup yields CDR1 SGHVS and CDR2 FQNEAQ.

V is TRBV5-8 and J is TRBJ2-1; 11 nucleotides align to TRBD2. The V gene's germline CDR1 is SGHTS and CDR2 YDEGEE. The CDR3 has 17 amino acids. With V trimmed by 2 bases and J by 8 bases, 12 bases remained unmatched. The DNA for the CDR3 is TGTGCCAGCAGCTTCACTAGCGGGAGTTCAATTATAGATGAGCAGTTCTTC. Its protein product is CASSFTSGSSIIDEQFF.

V usage is TRBV28 and J usage is TRBJ2-7; 10 bases are shared with TRBD2. This CDR3 spans 15 amino acids. Germline trimming cut 2 bases from V and 3 bases from J; bases unmatched to any gene: 4. From germline, CDR1 is MDHEN and CDR2 SYDVKM. This CDR3 reads CASSLILAGVYEQYF. The DNA of the CDR3 is TGTGCCAGCAGTTTAATCCTAGCGGGAGTCTACGAGCAGTACTTC.

This rearrangement joins TRBV19 to TRBJ2-1; TRBD2 aligns across 7 bases. V shed 7 bases, J shed 7 bases, and the junction held 13 bases outside the gene matches. The CDR3 runs 15 residues. Germline V gives CDR1 LNHDA, CDR2 SQIVND (reference sequence). CDR3 in amino acids: CASTMGGRLRNEQFF. The CDR3 region has the DNA TGTGCCAGTACCATGGGCGGGAGACTAAGGAATGAGCAGTTCTTC.

CDR3: CASTRDPGTNNEKLFF. The CDR3 DNA follows: TGTGCCAGCACCCGAGACCCCGGGACAAATAATGAAAAACTGTTTTTT. The rearrangement links TRBV9 to TRBJ1-4, with D maybe TRBD1 (6 bases). The germline gives CDR1 SGDLS, CDR2 YYNGEE. With 6 bases removed from V and 4 bases from J, the gap between germline ends came to 19 bases. This CDR3 contains 16 residues.

A note on this clone: The junction shows a germline mismatch at one end, possibly a read error. This chain uses TRBV7-9 with TRBJ1-2; TRBD1 is a possible D gene (6 bases). The CDR3 is 15 residues long. CDR1 SEHNR and CDR2 FQNEAQ come from the germline V gene (reference sequence). The CDR3 DNA is TGTTCCAGCAGCTTAGCTCTACAGGGAGCGGAGGGCTACACCTTC. This codes for CSSSLALQGAEGYTF.